The 7 T cell receptor beta chains presented below share a single source sample, sequenced in a study of blood T cell repertoires in COVID-19 (dated by TCRdb to 2020 to 2021). The library was built by means of the immunoSEQ multiplex PCR assay. TCRdb limited this immuneACCESS table to in-frame rearrangements with V and J called. A share of clones is missing; checked studies link under half to unresolved V genes, and the rest is unexplained. The sample table shows about 210,000 clones, and over 80% are seen once. The ten largest clones add up to over 9% of the sample. The sequencing input was PBMCs or T cells enriched from blood (not recorded which). These receptors all come from a man between 18 and 35 years old with acute COVID-19.

The chain joins TRBV25-1 to TRBJ1-4; D is perhaps TRBD1 (5 bases). Per the germline V gene, CDR1 is MGHDK and CDR2 is SYGVNS. V lost 5 bases and J 5 bases, leaving 21 bases between the germline ends. The CDR3 runs 17 residues. DNA for the CDR3: TGTGCCAGCAGTTCCCCGTATAATGGGGCCACGAATGAAAAACTGTTTTTT. Its translation is CASSSPYNGATNEKLFF.

V gene TRBV30 combines with J gene TRBJ2-7; 10 positions match TRBD1. The V and J ends lost 4 bases and 3 bases, in that order; junction bases with no gene match: 3. This CDR3 region has 13 residues. CDR1 and CDR2 from the germline V gene are GTSNPN and SVGIG (reference sequence). DNA of the CDR3: TGTGCCTGGACATGGGACAGGGGCTACGAGCAGTACTTC. Translating gives CAWTWDRGYEQYF.

The chain has TRBV10-2 and TRBJ1-3, with 9 nucleotides matching TRBD1. CDR3 length: 15 amino acids. J was trimmed by 3 bases and V by 10 bases; bases with no gene match: 10. Germline V gene sequence: CDR1 WSHSY, CDR2 SAAADI. In DNA, the CDR3 is TGCGCCACTACCGGGACAGGGACAAGTGGAAACACCATATATTTT. As protein: CATTGTGTSGNTIYF.

The gene calls are TRBV28 and TRBJ1-2, with D possibly being TRBD1 (6 bases). CDR1 is MDHEN and CDR2 is SYDVKM in the germline V gene. CDR3 size: 15 residues. V was cut by 4 bases and J by 4 bases, with 16 bases left in between. The CDR3 protein is CASSSPDRLTYGYTF. Here the CDR3 DNA reads TGTGCCAGCAGTTCCCCGGACAGACTAACCTATGGCTACACCTTC.

V is TRBV13 and J is TRBJ2-1; 11 bases line up with TRBD1. Germline V gene data show CDR1 as PRHDT and CDR2 as FYEKMQ (reference sequence). Unmatched junction bases numbered 6, after V lost 5 bases and J lost 9 bases. CDR3 length: 14 amino acids. The CDR3 is CASSTGQGGGEQFF. As DNA, the CDR3 is TGTGCCAGCAGCACGGGACAGGGGGGCGGTGAGCAGTTCTTC.

The rearrangement joins TRBV19 to TRBJ2-1, with D maybe TRBD2 (6 bases). This CDR3 is 14 amino acids long. Trimming took 7 bases from V and 6 from J, leaving 16 bases between them. The V gene's germline CDR1 is LNHDA and CDR2 SQIVND (reference sequence). The CDR3 region has the DNA TGTGCCAGTAAGGACGGAGGGGACGTCAATGAGCAGTTCTTC. Amino acids: CASKDGGDVNEQFF.

The chain has TRBV11-3 and TRBJ1-1; weak D call: TRBD1 (6 bases). Germline V gene sequence: CDR1 SGHNT, CDR2 YENEEA. Deletions cut 5 bases from V and 7 bases from J, with 17 bases between. The CDR3 is 14 residues long. This CDR3 reads CASSPSGARNEAFF. DNA for the CDR3: TGTGCCAGCAGCCCCTCAGGGGCGCGTAATGAAGCTTTCTTT.